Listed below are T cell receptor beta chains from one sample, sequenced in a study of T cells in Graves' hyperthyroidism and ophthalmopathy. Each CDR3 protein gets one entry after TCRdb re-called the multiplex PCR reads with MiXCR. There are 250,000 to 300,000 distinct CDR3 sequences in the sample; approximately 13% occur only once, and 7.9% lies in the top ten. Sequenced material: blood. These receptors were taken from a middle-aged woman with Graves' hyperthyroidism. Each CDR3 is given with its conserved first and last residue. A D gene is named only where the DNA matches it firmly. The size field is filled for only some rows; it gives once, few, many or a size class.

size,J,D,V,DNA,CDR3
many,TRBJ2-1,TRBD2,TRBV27,TGTGCCAGCAGTTTAATAGCGGGAGTGGGCTACAATGAGCAGTTCTTC,CASSLIAGVGYNEQFF
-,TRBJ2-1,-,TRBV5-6,TGTGCCAGCAGCCATAATATGGGGGTTCCTCCCTACAATGAGCAGTTCTTC,CASSHNMGVPPYNEQFF
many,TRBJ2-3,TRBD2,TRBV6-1,TGTGCCAGCCTAGCGGGAGTGACAGATACGCAGTATTTT,CASLAGVTDTQYF
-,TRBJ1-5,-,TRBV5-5,TGTGCCAGCAGCTTGGAATTGGGCAATCAGCCCCAGCATTTT,CASSLELGNQPQHF
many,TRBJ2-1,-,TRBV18,TGTGCCAGCTCACCATCGTCGGAACCTTTCAATGAGCAGTTCTTC,CASSPSSEPFNEQFF
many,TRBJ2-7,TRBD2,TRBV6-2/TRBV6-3,TGTGCCAGCAGCTCCTGGGCTAGCGGGGAGAGGGGGGCGTTCGAGCAGTACTTC,CASSSWASGERGAFEQYF
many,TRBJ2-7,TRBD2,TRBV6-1,TGTGCCAGCAGTCGGGGGGGGGGGATGGAGCAGTACTTC,CASSRGGGMEQYF
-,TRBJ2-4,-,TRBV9,TGTGCCAGCAGCGTAGCCCCCGGGGGCGCAAACATTCAGTACTTC,CASSVAPGGANIQYF
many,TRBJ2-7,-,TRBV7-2,TGTGCCAGCAGCCCGGGGGACTTCTACGAGCAGTACTTC,CASSPGDFYEQYF
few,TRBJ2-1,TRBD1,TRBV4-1,TGCGCCAGCAGCCGAGACAGGGTAAATGAGCAGTTCTTC,CASSRDRVNEQFF
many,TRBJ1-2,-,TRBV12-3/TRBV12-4,TGTGCCAGCAGTTTAGCCAGGATTAACTATGGCTACACCTTC,CASSLARINYGYTF
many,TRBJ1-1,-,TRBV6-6,TGTGCCAGCAGTTACTCCCTAGGAACAGATGAAGCTTTCTTT,CASSYSLGTDEAFF
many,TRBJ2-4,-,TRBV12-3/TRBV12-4,TGTGCCAGCAGTTTTGACTTCGGACAGCTAGCCAAAAACATTCAGTACTTC,CASSFDFGQLAKNIQYF
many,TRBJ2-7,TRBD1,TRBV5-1,TGCGCCAGCAGCACCCGGGACAGGGAAGAGCAGTACTTC,CASSTRDREEQYF
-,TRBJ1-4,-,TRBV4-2,TGTGCCAGCAGCCAAGGGGGCAGGGGAAGGGAAAAACTGTTTTTT,CASSQGGRGREKLFF
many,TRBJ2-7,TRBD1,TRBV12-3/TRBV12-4,TGTGCCAGCAGTCGGGACAGGTTAGGCGACGAGCAGTACTTC,CASSRDRLGDEQYF
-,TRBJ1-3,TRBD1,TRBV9,TGTGCCAGCAGCCGGGACAGAAGAGGAAACACCATATATTTT,CASSRDRRGNTIYF
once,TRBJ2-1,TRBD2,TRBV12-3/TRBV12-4,TGTGCCAGCAGAGGGACTAGCGGGAGTTACAATGAGCAGTTCTTC,CASRGTSGSYNEQFF
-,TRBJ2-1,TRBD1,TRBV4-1,TGCGCCAGCAGCCGGGGACAGGGACTAAGCTCCTACAATGAGCAGTTCTTC,CASSRGQGLSSYNEQFF
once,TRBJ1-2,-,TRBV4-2,TGTGCCAGCAGCCAAGAAAGGACTTCTTTCCGGGGCTACACCTTC,CASSQERTSFRGYTF
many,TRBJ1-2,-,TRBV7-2,TGTGCCAGCAGCTTAGGGGGGGCGGACTATGGCTACACCTTC,CASSLGGADYGYTF
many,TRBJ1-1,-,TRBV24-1,TGTGCCACCAGTGATCCGCGCCGGGGGGGCACTGAAGCTTTCTTT,CATSDPRRGGTEAFF
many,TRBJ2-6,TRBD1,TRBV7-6,TGTGCCAGCAGCCCCGGGACAGGGTCTGGGGCCAACGTCCTGACTTTC,CASSPGTGSGANVLTF
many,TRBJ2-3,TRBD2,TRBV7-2,TGTGCCAGCAGCGCACGGCGGGGGGCGAAAGATACGCAGTATTTT,CASSARRGAKDTQYF
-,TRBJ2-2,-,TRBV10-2,TGCGCCAGCGGAGGCTATTCGAACACCGGGGAGCTGTTTTTT,CASGGYSNTGELFF
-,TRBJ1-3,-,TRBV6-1,TGTGCCAGCAGTGAAGAAGGAGGGCCTGGAAACACCATATATTTT,CASSEEGGPGNTIYF
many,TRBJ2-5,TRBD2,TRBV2,TGTGCCAGCAGTGAACTAGCGGGGCTACAAGAGACCCAGTACTTC,CASSELAGLQETQYF
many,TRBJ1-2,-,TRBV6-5,TGTGCCAGCAGTTACTTAGCTCAGGGCTATGGCTACACCTTC,CASSYLAQGYGYTF
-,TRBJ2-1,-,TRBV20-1,TGCAGCCTCCTGGGGATGAGGGACAATGAGCAGTTCTTC,CSLLGMRDNEQFF
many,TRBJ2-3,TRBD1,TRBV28,TGTGCCAGCAGTTTAAGGAACAGGGGCGACACAGATACGCAGTATTTT,CASSLRNRGDTDTQYF
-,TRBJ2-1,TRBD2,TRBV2,TGTGCCAGCAGGAGCCTCATTAGCGGGACCTCCTACAATGAGCAGTTCTTC,CASRSLISGTSYNEQFF
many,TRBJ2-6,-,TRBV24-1,TGTGCCACCAGAGTAAAGACAGGCCTTCTCCTCTCTGGGGCCAACGTCCTGACTTTC,CATRVKTGLLLSGANVLTF
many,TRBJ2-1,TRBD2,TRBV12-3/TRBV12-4,TGTGCCAGCAGTTTAAGCGCCGGGAGGTACAATGAGCAGTTCTTC,CASSLSAGRYNEQFF
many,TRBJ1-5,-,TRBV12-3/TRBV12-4,TGTGCCAGCACCGGGGGGACGATCAATCAGCCCCAGCATTTT,CASTGGTINQPQHF
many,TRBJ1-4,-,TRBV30,TGTGCCTGGGACCGGGACAACGAAAAACTGTTTTTT,CAWDRDNEKLFF
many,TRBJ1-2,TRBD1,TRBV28,TGTGCCCACCGGACAGGGGGCTATGGCTACACCTTC,CAHRTGGYGYTF
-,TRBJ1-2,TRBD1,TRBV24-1,TGTGCCACCAGTGACAGGGGGCTTTACTATGGCTACACCTTC,CATSDRGLYYGYTF
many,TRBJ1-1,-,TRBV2,TGTGCCAGCAGTGGGGGGTTGGAGCTAGCTTTCTTT,CASSGGLELAFF
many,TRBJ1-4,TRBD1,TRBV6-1,TGTGCCAGCAGTGAAGGCGGACAGGGAGGGAATGAAAAACTGTTTTTT,CASSEGGQGGNEKLFF
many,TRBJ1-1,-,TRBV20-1,TGCAGTGCTAGAGAAAGGCTCCAGGGGTTGAACACTGAAGCTTTCTTT,CSARERLQGLNTEAFF
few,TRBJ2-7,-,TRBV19,TGTGCCAGTAAGAGAAGCGACAATTGGAACGAGCAGTACTTC,CASKRSDNWNEQYF
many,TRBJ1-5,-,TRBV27,TGTGCCAGCAGTTTTGCCGGGGTGGGTCAGCCCCAGCATTTT,CASSFAGVGQPQHF
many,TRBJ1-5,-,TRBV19,TGTGCCAGTATTCGGGGCAGCAATCAGCCCCAGCATTTT,CASIRGSNQPQHF
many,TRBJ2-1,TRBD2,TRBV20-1,TGCAGTGCTAGTCCCGGGACTAGCGTGGACAATGAGCAGTTCTTC,CSASPGTSVDNEQFF
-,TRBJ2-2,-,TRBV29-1,TGCAGCGTTGAAGATGGTTTGGCCGCGGAACTGTTTTTT,CSVEDGLAAELFF
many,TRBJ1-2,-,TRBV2,TGTGCCAGCAGTGGCTCGGGGGCCGCCGGACTTAGCAGCTATGGCTACACCTTC,CASSGSGAAGLSSYGYTF
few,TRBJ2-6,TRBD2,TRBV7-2,TGTGCCAGCAGGGGGGGGTTCTCTGGGGCCAACGTCCTGACTTTC,CASRGGFSGANVLTF
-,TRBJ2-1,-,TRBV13,TGTGCCAGCAGCCCGGGCGGAAGCGGACACTTCAATGAGCAGTTCTTC,CASSPGGSGHFNEQFF
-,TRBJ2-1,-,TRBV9,TGTGCCAGCAGCACACAGCACAATGAGCAGTTCTTC,CASSTQHNEQFF
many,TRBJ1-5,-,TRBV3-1,TGTGCCAGCAGCCCCGCGGTACGGGATCAGCCCCAGCATTTT,CASSPAVRDQPQHF
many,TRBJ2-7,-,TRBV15,TGTGCCACCAGTACAGGAACCTCCTACGAGCAGTACTTC,CATSTGTSYEQYF
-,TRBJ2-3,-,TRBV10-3,TGTGCCATCAGTGCTGAAGGGAGCACAGATACGCAGTATTTT,CAISAEGSTDTQYF
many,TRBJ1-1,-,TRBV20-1,TGCAGTGCTAGGGCCTTAGGACAGACGAACACTGAAGCTTTCTTT,CSARALGQTNTEAFF
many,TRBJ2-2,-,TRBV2,TGTGCCAGCAGGGGAGACACCGGGGAGCTGTTTTTT,CASRGDTGELFF
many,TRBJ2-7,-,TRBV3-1,TGTGCCAGCACCGAGGGCGGGTTCTACGAGCAGTACTTC,CASTEGGFYEQYF
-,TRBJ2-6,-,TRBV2,TGTGCCAGCAGTCCGACAGCGAGTTCTGGGGCCAACGTCCTGACTTTC,CASSPTASSGANVLTF
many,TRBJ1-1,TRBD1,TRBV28,TGTGCCAGCAGTCGACAGGGCTCCACTGAAGCTTTCTTT,CASSRQGSTEAFF
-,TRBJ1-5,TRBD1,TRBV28,TGTGCCAGCAGCCCCCGACAGGGAGCCGTCGGCCGGCCCCAGCATTTT,CASSPRQGAVGRPQHF
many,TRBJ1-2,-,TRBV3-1,TGTGCCAGCAGCCACAGGGACCCCAGCGTTAGGTATGGCTACACCTTC,CASSHRDPSVRYGYTF
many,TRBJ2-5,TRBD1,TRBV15,TGTGCCACCAGCAGAGTTAGGAGTACAGGGGCTTATGAGACCCAGTACTTC,CATSRVRSTGAYETQYF